The clone carrying this T cell receptor (beta chain) came up once. The data originate from a study of shared clonotypes between healthy human individuals. Generated by immunoSEQ multiplex PCR, the TCRdb table keeps only in-frame clones and is missing some. Of approximately 1.9 million clones listed, just over 90% are singletons. J lost 3 bases, V lost 0 bases, and 2 bases had no gene match. The CDR3 has 16 amino acids. From germline, CDR1 is SGHRS and CDR2 YFSETQ. Selected positively for CCR7 and CD45RO-negative, naive CD8 cells excluded terminally differentiated effector memory CD45RA+ cells. V is TRBV5-1 and J is TRBJ2-1; 11 nucleotides line up with TRBD2. The sample consisted of naive CD8+ T cells from PBMCs. This receptor was taken from a man aged 18 to 30 in good health. Some clones in this sample may be carry-over from other donors' samples. The CDR3 spells CASSLEGLADYNEQFF. The CDR3 DNA is TGCGCCAGCAGCTTGGAGGGACTAGCGGACTACAATGAGCAGTTCTTC. Based on the CDR3 plus reference TRBV5-1 and TRBJ2-1, the full variable domain is KAGVTQTPRYLIKTRGQQVTLSCSPISGHRSVSWYQQTPGQGLQFLFEYFSETQRNKGNFPGRFSGRQFSNSRSEMNVSTLELGDSALYLCASSLEGLADYNEQFFGPGTRLTVL.